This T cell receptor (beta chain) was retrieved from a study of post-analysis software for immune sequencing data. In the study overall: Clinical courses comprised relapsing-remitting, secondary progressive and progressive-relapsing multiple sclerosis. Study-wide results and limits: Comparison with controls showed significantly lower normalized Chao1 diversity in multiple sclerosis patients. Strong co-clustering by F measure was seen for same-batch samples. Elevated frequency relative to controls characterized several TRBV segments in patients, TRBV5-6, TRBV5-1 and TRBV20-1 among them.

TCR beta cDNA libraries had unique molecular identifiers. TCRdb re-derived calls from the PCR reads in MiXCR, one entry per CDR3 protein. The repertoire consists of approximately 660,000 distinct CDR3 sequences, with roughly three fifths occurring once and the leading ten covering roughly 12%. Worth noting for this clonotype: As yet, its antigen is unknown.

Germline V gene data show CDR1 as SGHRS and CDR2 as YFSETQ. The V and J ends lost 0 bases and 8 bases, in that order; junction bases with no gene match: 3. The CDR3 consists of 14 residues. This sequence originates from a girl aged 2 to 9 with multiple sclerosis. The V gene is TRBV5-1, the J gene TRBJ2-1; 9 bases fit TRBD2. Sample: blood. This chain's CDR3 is CASSLGTSADEQFF. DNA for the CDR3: TGCGCCAGCAGCTTGGGGACTAGCGCGGATGAGCAGTTCTTC.